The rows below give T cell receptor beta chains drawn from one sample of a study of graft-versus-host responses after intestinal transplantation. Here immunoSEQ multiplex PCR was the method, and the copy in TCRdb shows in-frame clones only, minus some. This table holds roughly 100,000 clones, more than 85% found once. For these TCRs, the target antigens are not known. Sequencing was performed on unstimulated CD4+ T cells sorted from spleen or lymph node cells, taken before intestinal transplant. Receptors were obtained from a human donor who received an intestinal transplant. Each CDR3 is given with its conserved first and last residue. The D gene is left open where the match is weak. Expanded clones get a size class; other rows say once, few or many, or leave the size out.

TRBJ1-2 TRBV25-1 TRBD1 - TGTGCCACCCGGGACAGGACAAACTATGGCTACACCTTC CATRDRTNYGYTF
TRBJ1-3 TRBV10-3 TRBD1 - TGTGCCATCAGTGGACAGGGTACAAATTCTGGAAACACCATATATTTT CAISGQGTNSGNTIYF
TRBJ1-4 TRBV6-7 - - TGTGCCAGCAGTTACTCGAGCCGGGGGAGGGGGAGGTTGGGAAAACTGTTTTTT CASSYSSRGRGRLGKLFF
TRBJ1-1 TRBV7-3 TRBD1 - TGTGCCAGCAGCTGGGACAGAAACACTGAAGCTTTCTTT CASSWDRNTEAFF
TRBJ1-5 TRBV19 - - TGTGCCAGTAGTATGATAGGTTTCAGCAATCAGCCCCAGCATTTT CASSMIGFSNQPQHF
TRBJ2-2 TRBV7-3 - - TGTGCCAGCAGCCGGACTACGAACACCGGGGAGCTGTTTTTT CASSRTTNTGELFF
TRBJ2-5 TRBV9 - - TGTGCCAGCAGCCCCACGGAACGGGCCGAGACCCAGTACTTC CASSPTERAETQYF
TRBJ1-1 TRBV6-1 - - TGTGCCAGCCGGGGCCCGAACACTGAAGCTTTCTTT CASRGPNTEAFF
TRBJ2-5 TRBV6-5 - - TGTGCCAGCAGTTACGGCTCGGGGAGAAGAGAGACCCAGTACTTC CASSYGSGRRETQYF
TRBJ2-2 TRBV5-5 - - TGTGCCAGCACCGTGGGGGGAACGAACACCGGGGAGCTGTTTTTT CASTVGGTNTGELFF
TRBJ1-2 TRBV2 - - TGTGCCAGCACCGAACGGGGGCCTGGGGGCTACACCTTC CASTERGPGGYTF
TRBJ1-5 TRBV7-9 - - TGTGCCAGCAGCTTAGGCGAGGGAATGGGCAATCAGCTCCAGCATTTT CASSLGEGMGNQLQHF
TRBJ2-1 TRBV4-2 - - TGTGCCAGCAGCCAAGATCGTGATTCGAATGAGCAGCTCTTC CASSQDRDSNEQLF
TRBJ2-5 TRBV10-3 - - TGTGCCATCAGTGAGTCGGGACCCCCGGGAGAGACCCAGTACTTC CAISESGPPGETQYF
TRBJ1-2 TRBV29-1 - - TGCAGCGCTGGCATCAGGGTTGACTATGGCTACACCTTC CSAGIRVDYGYTF
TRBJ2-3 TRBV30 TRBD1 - TGTGCCTGGAGCCAGGACAGGGCCTACGATACGCAGTATTTT CAWSQDRAYDTQYF
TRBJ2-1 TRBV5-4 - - TGTGCCAGCAGCTTATCCGCTTTACTCTCCTACAATGAGCAGTTCTTC CASSLSALLSYNEQFF
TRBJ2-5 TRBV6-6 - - TGTGCCAGCAGTTCCGGACCCGCGCGGACCCAGTACTTC CASSSGPARTQYF
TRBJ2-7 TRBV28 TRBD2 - TGTGCCAGCCGACGCGGATCCGCGGGAGATAACTACGAGCAGTACTTC CASRRGSAGDNYEQYF
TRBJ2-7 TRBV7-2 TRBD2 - TGTGCCAGCAGCAATGGGGGGGACCCTACCTACGAGCAGTACTTC CASSNGGDPTYEQYF
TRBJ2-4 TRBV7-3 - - TGTGCCAGCAGCCCGCGGGCGGGGGCCAGACCCACCACCAAAAACATTCAGTACTTC CASSPRAGARPTTKNIQYF
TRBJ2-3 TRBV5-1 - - TGCGCCAGCAGCCGGAGGGGAGCCACAGATACGCAGTATTTT CASSRRGATDTQYF
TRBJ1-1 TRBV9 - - TGTGCCAGCAGCGTCAGGGGCGCCGGCACTGAAGCTTTCTTT CASSVRGAGTEAFF
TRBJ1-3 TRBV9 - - TGTGCCAGCAGCCCCCAGGGGAGGGCTGGAAACACCATATATTTT CASSPQGRAGNTIYF
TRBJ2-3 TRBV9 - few TGTGCCAGCAGCGCGTCTAGCTTCGCAGATACGCAGTATTTT CASSASSFADTQYF
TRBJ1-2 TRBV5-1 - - TGCGCCAGCAGCTTGGGACAATACTATGGCTACACCTTC CASSLGQYYGYTF
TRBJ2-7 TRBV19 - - TGTGCCAGTAGTTCGTACGCCCATGGGTACGCCTACGAGCAGTACTTC CASSSYAHGYAYEQYF
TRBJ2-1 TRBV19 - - TGTGCCAGTAGTATCCTAGGGAATGAGCAGTTCTTC CASSILGNEQFF
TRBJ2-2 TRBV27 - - TGTGCCAGCAGTTTGACACAACTCACCGGGGAGCTGTTTTTT CASSLTQLTGELFF
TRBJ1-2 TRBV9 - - TGTGCCAGCAGCTCACACGGGACAATAGATGGCTACACCTTC CASSSHGTIDGYTF